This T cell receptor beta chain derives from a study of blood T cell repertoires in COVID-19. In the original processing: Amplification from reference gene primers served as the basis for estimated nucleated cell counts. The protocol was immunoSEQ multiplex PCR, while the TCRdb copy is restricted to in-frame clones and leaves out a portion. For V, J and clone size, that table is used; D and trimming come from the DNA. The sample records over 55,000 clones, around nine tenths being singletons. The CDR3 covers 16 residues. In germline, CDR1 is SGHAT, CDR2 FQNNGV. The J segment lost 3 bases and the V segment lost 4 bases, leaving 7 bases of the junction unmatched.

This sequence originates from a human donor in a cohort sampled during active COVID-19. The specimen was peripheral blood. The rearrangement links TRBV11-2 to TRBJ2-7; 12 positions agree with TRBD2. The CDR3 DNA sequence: TGTGCCAGCAGCTCATCGACTAGCGGGGGTTACTACGAGCAGTACTTC. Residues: CASSSSTSGGYYEQYF.